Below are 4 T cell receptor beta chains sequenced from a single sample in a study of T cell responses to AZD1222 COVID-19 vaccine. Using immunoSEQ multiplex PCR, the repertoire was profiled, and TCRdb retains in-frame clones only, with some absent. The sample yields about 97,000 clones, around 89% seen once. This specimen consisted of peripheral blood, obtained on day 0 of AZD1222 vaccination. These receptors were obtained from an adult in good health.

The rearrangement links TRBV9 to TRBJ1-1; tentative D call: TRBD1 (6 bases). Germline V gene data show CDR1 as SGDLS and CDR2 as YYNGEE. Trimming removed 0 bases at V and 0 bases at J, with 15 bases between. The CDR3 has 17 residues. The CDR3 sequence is CASSVELRTAMNTEAFF. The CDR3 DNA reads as TGTGCCAGCAGCGTAGAACTTAGGACAGCCATGAACACTGAAGCTTTCTTT.

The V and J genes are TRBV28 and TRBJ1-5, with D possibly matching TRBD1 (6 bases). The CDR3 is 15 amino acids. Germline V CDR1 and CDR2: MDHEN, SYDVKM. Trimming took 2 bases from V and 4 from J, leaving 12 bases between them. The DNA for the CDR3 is TGTGCCAGCAGTTTACCCAGGGGTCTTAATCAGCCCCAGCATTTT. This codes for CASSLPRGLNQPQHF.

DNA for the CDR3: TGTGCCAGCAGCCGACAAGCGGGGTCGTTCTACGAGCAGTACTTC. Amino acids: CASSRQAGSFYEQYF. The J gene is TRBJ2-7, the V gene TRBV6-5; 7 bases agree with TRBD2. V gave up 6 bases and J gave up 3 bases; unmatched junction bases: 11. CDR3 length: 15 amino acids. Germline V gene lookup returns CDR1 MNHEY and CDR2 SVGAGI.

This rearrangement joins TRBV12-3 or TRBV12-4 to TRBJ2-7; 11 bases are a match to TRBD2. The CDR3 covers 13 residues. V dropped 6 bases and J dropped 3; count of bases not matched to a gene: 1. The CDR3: CASSLAGGYEQYF. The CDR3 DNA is TGTGCCAGCAGCCTAGCGGGGGGCTACGAGCAGTACTTC.